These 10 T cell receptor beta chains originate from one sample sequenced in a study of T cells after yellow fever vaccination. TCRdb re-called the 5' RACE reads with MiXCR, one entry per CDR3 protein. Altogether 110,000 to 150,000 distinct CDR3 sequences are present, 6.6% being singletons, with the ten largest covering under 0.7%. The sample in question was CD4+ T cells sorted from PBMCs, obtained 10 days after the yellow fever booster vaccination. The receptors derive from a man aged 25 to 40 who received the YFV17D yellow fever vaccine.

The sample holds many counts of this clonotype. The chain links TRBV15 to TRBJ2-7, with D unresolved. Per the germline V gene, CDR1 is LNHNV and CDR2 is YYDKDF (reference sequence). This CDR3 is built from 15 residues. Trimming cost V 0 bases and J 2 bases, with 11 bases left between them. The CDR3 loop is CATSRDYGSTYEQYF. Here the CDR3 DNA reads TGTGCCACCAGCAGAGATTACGGCAGCACCTACGAGCAGTACTTC.

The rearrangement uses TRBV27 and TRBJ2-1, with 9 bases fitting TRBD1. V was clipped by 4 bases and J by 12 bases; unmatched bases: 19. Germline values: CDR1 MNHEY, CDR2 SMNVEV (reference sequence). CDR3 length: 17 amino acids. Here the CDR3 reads CASSSGLGDRVLSGQFF. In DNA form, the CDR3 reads TGTGCCAGCAGTTCGGGTTTAGGGGACAGGGTTCTTTCGGGGCAGTTCTTC.

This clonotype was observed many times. The CDR3 sequence: CASRETLTVSGANVLTF. CDR3 nucleotide sequence: TGTGCCAGCAGGGAAACCCTGACGGTGTCTGGGGCCAACGTCCTGACTTTC. The chain uses TRBV2 and TRBJ2-6; D gene uncertain. V was trimmed by 6 bases and J by 1 base, leaving 16 bases between them. The germline V gene has CDR1 SNHLY and CDR2 FYNNEI. The CDR3 length is 17 residues.

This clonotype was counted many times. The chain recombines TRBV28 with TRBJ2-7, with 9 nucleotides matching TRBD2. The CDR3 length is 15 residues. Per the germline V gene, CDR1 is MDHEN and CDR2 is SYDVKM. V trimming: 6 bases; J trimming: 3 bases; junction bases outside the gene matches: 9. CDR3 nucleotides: TGTGCCAGCAGCCTAGCGGGGAGCATGGGCTACGAGCAGTACTTC. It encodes CASSLAGSMGYEQYF.

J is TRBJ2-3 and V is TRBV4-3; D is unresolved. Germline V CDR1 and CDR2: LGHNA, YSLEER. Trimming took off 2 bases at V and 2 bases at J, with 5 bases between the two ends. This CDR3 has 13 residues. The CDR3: CASSQIITDTQYF. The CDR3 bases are TGCGCCAGCAGCCAAATTATCACAGATACGCAGTATTTT.

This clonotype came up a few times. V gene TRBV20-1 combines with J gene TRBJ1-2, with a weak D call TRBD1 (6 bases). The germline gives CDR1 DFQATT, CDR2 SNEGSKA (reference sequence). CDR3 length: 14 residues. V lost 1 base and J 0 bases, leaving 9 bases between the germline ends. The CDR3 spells CSARGGGTNYGYTF. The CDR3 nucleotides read TGCAGTGCTAGAGGAGGGGGAACTAACTATGGCTACACCTTC.

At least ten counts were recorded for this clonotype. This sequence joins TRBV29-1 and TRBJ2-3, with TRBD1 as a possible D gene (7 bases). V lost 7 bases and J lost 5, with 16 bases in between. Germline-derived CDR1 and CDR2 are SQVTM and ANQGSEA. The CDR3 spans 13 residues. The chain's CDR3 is CSARDSLLDTQYF. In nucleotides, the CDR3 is TGCAGCGCGCGGGACAGCTTGTTAGATACGCAGTATTTT.

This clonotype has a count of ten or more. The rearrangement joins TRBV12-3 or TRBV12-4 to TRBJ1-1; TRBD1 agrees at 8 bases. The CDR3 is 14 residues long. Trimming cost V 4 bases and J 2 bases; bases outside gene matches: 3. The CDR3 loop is CASSSQGANTEAFF. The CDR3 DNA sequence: TGTGCCAGCAGTTCGCAGGGGGCAAACACTGAAGCTTTCTTT.

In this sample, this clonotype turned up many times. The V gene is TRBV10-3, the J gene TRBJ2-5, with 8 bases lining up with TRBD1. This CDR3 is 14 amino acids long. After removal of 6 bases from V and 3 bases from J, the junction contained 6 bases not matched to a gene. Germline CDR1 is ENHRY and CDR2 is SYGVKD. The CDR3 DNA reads TGTGCCATCAGGGGAGAGACAGGGGAAGAGACCCAGTACTTC. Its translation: CAIRGETGEETQYF.

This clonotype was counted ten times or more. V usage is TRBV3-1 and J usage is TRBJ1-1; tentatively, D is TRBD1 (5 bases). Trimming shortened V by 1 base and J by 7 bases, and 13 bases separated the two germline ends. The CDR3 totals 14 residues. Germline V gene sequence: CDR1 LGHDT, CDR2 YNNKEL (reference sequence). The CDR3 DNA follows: TGTGCCAGCAGCCAAGGGGAGGGGACGAATGAAGCTTTCTTT. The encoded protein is CASSQGEGTNEAFF.